This TCR beta chain is drawn from a study of early T cells in non-severe SARS-CoV-2 infection. The overall study: Bulk RNA isolated from unsorted whole blood underwent sequencing; chains were not paired. Findings and caveats of the study: Lookups in VDJdb leaned toward anti-spike CD8 responses and missed private and CD4 specificities.

In germline, CDR1 is DFQATT, CDR2 SNEGSKA (reference sequence). The CDR3 extends over 14 amino acids. Trimming cost V 3 bases and J 2 bases; bases outside gene matches: 4. This clonotype was counted between two and nine times. Its antigen is currently unknown. Molecules of cDNA were individually given unique molecular identifiers that were attached to them. MiXCR was run by TCRdb on the 5' RACE reads, yielding one entry per CDR3 protein. Of roughly 80,000 distinct CDR3 sequences in the sample, about 16% were seen once. This sequence originates from an adult who was a healthcare worker with PCR-confirmed SARS-CoV-2 infection or an uninfected control (not recorded which). This chain connects TRBV20-1 to TRBJ1-2, with 9 bases that match TRBD1. Specimen: whole blood. As DNA, the CDR3 is TGCAGTGCTAGGGACAGGGGTCCCAACTATGGCTACACCTTC. It codes for CSARDRGPNYGYTF.